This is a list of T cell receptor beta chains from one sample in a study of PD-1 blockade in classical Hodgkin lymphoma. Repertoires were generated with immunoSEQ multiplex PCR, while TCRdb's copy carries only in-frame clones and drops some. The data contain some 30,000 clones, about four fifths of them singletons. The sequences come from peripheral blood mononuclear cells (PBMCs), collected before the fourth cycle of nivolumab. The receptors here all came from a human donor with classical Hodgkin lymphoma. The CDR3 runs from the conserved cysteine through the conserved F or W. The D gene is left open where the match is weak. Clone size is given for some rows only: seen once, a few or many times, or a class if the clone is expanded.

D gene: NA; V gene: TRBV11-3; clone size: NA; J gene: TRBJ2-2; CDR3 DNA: TGTGCCAGCAGCCCAGCCCATCGTGACGGGACCGGGGAGCTGTTTTTT; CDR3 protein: CASSPAHRDGTGELFF
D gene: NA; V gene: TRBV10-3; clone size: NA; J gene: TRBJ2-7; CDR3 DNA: TGTGCCATCAGTGACCCCACCTACGAGCAGTACTTC; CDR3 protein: CAISDPTYEQYF
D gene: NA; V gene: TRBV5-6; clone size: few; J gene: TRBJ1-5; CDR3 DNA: TGTGCCAGCAGCACTCAAGCTAGGCGCAATCAGCCCCAGCATTTT; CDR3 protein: CASSTQARRNQPQHF
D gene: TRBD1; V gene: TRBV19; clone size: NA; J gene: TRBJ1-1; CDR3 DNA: TGTGCCAGTAGTACCTCAAACCCCTGGGACAGCCCTGAAGCTTTCTTT; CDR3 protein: CASSTSNPWDSPEAFF
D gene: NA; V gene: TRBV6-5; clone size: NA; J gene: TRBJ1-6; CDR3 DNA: TGTGCCAGCAGTTACTCCCCCGTTAATTCACCCCTCCACTTT; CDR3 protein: CASSYSPVNSPLHF
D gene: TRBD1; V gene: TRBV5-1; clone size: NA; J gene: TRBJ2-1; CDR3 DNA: TGCGCCAGCCGATCGAGTTTGGGACAGGGTTATGAGCAGTTCTTC; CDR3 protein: CASRSSLGQGYEQFF
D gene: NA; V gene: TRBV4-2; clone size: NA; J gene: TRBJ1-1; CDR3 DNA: TGTGCCAGCAGCCAAGCTCCCGGACCGCTGAACACTGAAGCTTTCTTT; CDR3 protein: CASSQAPGPLNTEAFF
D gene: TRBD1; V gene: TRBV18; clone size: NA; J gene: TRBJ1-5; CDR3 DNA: TGTGCCAGCTCGCGGGGACAGGGCAGCAATCAGCCCCAGCATTTT; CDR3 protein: CASSRGQGSNQPQHF
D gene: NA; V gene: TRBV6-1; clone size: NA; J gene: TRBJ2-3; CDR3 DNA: TGTGCCAGCAGTTCCCGGACAAGGTTTAAAGATACGCAGTATTTT; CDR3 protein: CASSSRTRFKDTQYF
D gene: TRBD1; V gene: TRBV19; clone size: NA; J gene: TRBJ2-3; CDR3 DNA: TGTGCCAGCCGGACAGGAGGCACAGATACGCAGTATTTT; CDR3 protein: CASRTGGTDTQYF
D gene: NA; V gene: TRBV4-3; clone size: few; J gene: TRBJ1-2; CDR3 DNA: TGCGCCAGCAGCCAAGACGGTAACAGGGAGAGGCACGGCTACACCTTC; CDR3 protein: CASSQDGNRERHGYTF
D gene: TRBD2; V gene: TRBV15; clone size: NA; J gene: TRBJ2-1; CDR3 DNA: TGTGCCACCAGCGGGAGGGTGGACTTCACCTACAATGAGCAGTTCTTC; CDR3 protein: CATSGRVDFTYNEQFF
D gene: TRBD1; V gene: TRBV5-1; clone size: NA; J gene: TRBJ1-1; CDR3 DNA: TGCGCCAGCAGCTTCGCGAAGACAGGGGGTTTAGGTGAAGCTTTCTTT; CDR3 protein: CASSFAKTGGLGEAFF
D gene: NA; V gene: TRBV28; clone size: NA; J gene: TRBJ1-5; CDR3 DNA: TGTGCCAGCAGTTTATGGGGGAATCAGCCCCAGCATTTT; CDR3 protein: CASSLWGNQPQHF
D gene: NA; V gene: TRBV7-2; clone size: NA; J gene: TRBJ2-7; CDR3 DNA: TGTGCCAGCAGCCCTACGTGGGAACGCGAGCAGTACTTC; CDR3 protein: CASSPTWEREQYF
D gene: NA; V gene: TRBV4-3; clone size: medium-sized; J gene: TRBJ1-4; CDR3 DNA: TGCGCCAGCAGCCAAGACTTCCTTACGGCAACTAATGAAAAACTGTTTTTT; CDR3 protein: CASSQDFLTATNEKLFF
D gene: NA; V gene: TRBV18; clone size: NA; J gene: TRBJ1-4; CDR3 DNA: TGTGCCAGCTCACCACCGGGGGGTGAAAAACTGTTTTTT; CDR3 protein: CASSPPGGEKLFF
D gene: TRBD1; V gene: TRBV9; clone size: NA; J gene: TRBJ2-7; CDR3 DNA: TGTGCCAGCAGCGTGTCGACAGGGAGCTCCTACGAGCAGTACTTC; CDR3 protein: CASSVSTGSSYEQYF
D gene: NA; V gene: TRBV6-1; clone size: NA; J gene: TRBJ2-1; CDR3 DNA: TGTGCCAGCAGTGAAAGGCTGGCAGGCTCCTACAATGAGCAGTTCTTC; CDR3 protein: CASSERLAGSYNEQFF
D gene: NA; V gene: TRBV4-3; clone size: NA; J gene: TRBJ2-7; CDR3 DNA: TGCGCCAGCAGCCAATATTCCGGGACCCCCCCCCACGAGCAGTACTTC; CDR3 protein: CASSQYSGTPPHEQYF
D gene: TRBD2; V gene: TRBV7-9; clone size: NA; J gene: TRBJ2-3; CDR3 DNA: TGTGCCAGCAGCATGGGACTAGCGGGGATTAGCACAGATACGCAGTATTTT; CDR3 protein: CASSMGLAGISTDTQYF
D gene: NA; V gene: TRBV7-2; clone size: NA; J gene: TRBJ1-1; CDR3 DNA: TGTGCCAGCAGCTTAGCCCCCCCGACAGTATTGAACACTGAAGCTTTCTTT; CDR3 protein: CASSLAPPTVLNTEAFF
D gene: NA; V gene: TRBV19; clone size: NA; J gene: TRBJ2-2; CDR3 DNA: TGTGCCAGTAGTACGGGAGCGTCCACCGGGGAGCTGTTTTTT; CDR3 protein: CASSTGASTGELFF
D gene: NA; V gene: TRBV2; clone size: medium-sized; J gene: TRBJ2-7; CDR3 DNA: TGTGCCAGCAGTGACAGGGGCTACGTCTCCTACGAGCAGTACTTC; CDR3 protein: CASSDRGYVSYEQYF
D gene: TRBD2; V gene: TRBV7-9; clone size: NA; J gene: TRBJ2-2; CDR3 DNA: TGTGCCAGCTCGGGGCAGCGGGAGACCACCGGGGAGCTGTTTTTT; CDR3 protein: CASSGQRETTGELFF
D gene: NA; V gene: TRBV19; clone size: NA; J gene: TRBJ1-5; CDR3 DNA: TGTGCCAGTAGTTGGGACTTAAGGCAGTTGGTTCAGCCCCAGCATTTT; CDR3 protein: CASSWDLRQLVQPQHF
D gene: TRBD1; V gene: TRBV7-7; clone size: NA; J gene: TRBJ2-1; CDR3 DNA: TGTGCTAGCAGCCCGCGACAGGGGGCATCATACAATGAGCAGTTCTTC; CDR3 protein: CASSPRQGASYNEQFF
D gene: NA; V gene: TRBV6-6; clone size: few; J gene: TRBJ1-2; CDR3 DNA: TGTGCCAGCAGTCGGGGGAATTATGGCTACACCTTC; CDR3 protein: CASSRGNYGYTF
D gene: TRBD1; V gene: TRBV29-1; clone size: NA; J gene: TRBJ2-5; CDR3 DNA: TGCAGCGTTGAAGTAGCCAGGGGGCTCGAGACCCAGTACTTC; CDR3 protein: CSVEVARGLETQYF
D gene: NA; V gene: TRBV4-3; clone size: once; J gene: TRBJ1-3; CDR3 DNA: TGCGCCAGCAGCCAAGAGATCACTCTTGGAGACACCATATATTTT; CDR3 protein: CASSQEITLGDTIYF
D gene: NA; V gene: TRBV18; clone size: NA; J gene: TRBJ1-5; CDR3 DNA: TGTGCCAGCTCACCGCTTGCTGGCAATCAGCCCCAGCATTTT; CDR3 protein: CASSPLAGNQPQHF
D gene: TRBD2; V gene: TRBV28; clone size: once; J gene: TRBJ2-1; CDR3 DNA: TGTGCCAGCGCAAGGACTAGCGGGATAGGCGAGCAGTTCTTC; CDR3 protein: CASARTSGIGEQFF
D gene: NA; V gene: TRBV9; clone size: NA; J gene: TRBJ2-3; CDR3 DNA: TGTGCCAGCAGCGTAGCTTCGGGGTCAGGGGAGGCGCAGTATTTT; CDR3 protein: CASSVASGSGEAQYF
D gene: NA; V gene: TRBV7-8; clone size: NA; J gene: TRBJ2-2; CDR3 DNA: TGTGCCAGCAGCTTATCGGAAACCGGGGAGCTGTTTTTT; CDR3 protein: CASSLSETGELFF
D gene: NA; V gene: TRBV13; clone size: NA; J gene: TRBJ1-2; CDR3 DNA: TGTGCCAGCAGCCGGGGGCTGGGGGGCTACACCTTC; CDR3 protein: CASSRGLGGYTF
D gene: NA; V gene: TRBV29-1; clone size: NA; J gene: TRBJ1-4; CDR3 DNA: TGCAGCGTTGCGACAGGATCAACTAATGAAAAACTGTTTTTT; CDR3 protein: CSVATGSTNEKLFF
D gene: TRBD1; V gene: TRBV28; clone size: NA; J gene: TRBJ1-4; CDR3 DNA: TGTGCCAGCAGTTCGACAGGGGATGGTGAAAAACTGTTTTTT; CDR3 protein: CASSSTGDGEKLFF
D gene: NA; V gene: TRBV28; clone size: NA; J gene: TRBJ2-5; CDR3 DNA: TGTGCCAGCACCCCGCGGGTGGTACCCCAAGAGACCCAGTACTTC; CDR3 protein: CASTPRVVPQETQYF
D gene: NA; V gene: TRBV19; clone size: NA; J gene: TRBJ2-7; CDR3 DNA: TGTGCCAGTAGTATAATGGGGGAATCCTACGAGCAGTACTTC; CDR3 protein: CASSIMGESYEQYF
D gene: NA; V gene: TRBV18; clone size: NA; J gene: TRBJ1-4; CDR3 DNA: TGTGCCAGCTCAGTTGGACAAAATGAAAAACTGTTTTTT; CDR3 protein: CASSVGQNEKLFF
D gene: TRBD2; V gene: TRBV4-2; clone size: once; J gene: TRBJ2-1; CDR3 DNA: TGTGCCAGCAGCCAACCTACCGGGGGGGGTGAGCAGTTCTTC; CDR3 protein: CASSQPTGGGEQFF
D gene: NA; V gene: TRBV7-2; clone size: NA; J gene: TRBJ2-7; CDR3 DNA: TGTGCCAGCAGCTTAGTGGTCACTAGCTCCTACGAGCAGTACTTC; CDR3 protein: CASSLVVTSSYEQYF
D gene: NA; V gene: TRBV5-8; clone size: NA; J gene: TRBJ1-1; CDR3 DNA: TGTGCCAGTGACGGGGGATACATGAACACTGAAGCTTTCTTT; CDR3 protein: CASDGGYMNTEAFF
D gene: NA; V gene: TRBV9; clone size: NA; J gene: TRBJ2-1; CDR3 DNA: TGTGCCAGCAGCGTAGCGAGAGGGGGGGTCCCTGAGCAGTTCTTC; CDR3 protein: CASSVARGGVPEQFF
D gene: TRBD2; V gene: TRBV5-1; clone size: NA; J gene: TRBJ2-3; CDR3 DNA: TGCGCCAGCAGCTTGGCCCAAGCGGGAGAGACAGATACGCAGTATTTT; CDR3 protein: CASSLAQAGETDTQYF
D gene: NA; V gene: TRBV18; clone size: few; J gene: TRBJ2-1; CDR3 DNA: TGTGCCAGCGGTGGGGGGATGAGCTCCTACAATGAGCAGTTCTTC; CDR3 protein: CASGGGMSSYNEQFF